The source of this T cell receptor (beta chain) is a study of early T cells in non-severe SARS-CoV-2 infection. Study context: Sequenced bulk RNA came from whole blood that was unsorted, and chains were unpaired.

cDNA molecules, individually, were tagged with unique molecular identifiers. TCRdb passed the 5' RACE reads through MiXCR, listing each CDR3 protein once. The data hold around 81,000 distinct CDR3 sequences, with roughly 13% observed a single time. This sequence originates from an adult who was a healthcare worker with PCR-confirmed SARS-CoV-2 infection or an uninfected control (not recorded which). The sample consisted of whole blood.

This chain's CDR3 is CASSRSGGPAYEQYF. For the CDR3, the DNA is TGTGCCAGCAGTCGTAGCGGGGGTCCGGCTTACGAGCAGTACTTC. The chain carries TRBV11-2 and TRBJ2-7; TRBD2 aligns across 9 bases. Germline loops: CDR1 SGHAT, CDR2 FQNNGV. The junction had 10 bases not matched to a gene; V was cut back by 6 bases and J by 4 bases. The CDR3 is 15 residues long.